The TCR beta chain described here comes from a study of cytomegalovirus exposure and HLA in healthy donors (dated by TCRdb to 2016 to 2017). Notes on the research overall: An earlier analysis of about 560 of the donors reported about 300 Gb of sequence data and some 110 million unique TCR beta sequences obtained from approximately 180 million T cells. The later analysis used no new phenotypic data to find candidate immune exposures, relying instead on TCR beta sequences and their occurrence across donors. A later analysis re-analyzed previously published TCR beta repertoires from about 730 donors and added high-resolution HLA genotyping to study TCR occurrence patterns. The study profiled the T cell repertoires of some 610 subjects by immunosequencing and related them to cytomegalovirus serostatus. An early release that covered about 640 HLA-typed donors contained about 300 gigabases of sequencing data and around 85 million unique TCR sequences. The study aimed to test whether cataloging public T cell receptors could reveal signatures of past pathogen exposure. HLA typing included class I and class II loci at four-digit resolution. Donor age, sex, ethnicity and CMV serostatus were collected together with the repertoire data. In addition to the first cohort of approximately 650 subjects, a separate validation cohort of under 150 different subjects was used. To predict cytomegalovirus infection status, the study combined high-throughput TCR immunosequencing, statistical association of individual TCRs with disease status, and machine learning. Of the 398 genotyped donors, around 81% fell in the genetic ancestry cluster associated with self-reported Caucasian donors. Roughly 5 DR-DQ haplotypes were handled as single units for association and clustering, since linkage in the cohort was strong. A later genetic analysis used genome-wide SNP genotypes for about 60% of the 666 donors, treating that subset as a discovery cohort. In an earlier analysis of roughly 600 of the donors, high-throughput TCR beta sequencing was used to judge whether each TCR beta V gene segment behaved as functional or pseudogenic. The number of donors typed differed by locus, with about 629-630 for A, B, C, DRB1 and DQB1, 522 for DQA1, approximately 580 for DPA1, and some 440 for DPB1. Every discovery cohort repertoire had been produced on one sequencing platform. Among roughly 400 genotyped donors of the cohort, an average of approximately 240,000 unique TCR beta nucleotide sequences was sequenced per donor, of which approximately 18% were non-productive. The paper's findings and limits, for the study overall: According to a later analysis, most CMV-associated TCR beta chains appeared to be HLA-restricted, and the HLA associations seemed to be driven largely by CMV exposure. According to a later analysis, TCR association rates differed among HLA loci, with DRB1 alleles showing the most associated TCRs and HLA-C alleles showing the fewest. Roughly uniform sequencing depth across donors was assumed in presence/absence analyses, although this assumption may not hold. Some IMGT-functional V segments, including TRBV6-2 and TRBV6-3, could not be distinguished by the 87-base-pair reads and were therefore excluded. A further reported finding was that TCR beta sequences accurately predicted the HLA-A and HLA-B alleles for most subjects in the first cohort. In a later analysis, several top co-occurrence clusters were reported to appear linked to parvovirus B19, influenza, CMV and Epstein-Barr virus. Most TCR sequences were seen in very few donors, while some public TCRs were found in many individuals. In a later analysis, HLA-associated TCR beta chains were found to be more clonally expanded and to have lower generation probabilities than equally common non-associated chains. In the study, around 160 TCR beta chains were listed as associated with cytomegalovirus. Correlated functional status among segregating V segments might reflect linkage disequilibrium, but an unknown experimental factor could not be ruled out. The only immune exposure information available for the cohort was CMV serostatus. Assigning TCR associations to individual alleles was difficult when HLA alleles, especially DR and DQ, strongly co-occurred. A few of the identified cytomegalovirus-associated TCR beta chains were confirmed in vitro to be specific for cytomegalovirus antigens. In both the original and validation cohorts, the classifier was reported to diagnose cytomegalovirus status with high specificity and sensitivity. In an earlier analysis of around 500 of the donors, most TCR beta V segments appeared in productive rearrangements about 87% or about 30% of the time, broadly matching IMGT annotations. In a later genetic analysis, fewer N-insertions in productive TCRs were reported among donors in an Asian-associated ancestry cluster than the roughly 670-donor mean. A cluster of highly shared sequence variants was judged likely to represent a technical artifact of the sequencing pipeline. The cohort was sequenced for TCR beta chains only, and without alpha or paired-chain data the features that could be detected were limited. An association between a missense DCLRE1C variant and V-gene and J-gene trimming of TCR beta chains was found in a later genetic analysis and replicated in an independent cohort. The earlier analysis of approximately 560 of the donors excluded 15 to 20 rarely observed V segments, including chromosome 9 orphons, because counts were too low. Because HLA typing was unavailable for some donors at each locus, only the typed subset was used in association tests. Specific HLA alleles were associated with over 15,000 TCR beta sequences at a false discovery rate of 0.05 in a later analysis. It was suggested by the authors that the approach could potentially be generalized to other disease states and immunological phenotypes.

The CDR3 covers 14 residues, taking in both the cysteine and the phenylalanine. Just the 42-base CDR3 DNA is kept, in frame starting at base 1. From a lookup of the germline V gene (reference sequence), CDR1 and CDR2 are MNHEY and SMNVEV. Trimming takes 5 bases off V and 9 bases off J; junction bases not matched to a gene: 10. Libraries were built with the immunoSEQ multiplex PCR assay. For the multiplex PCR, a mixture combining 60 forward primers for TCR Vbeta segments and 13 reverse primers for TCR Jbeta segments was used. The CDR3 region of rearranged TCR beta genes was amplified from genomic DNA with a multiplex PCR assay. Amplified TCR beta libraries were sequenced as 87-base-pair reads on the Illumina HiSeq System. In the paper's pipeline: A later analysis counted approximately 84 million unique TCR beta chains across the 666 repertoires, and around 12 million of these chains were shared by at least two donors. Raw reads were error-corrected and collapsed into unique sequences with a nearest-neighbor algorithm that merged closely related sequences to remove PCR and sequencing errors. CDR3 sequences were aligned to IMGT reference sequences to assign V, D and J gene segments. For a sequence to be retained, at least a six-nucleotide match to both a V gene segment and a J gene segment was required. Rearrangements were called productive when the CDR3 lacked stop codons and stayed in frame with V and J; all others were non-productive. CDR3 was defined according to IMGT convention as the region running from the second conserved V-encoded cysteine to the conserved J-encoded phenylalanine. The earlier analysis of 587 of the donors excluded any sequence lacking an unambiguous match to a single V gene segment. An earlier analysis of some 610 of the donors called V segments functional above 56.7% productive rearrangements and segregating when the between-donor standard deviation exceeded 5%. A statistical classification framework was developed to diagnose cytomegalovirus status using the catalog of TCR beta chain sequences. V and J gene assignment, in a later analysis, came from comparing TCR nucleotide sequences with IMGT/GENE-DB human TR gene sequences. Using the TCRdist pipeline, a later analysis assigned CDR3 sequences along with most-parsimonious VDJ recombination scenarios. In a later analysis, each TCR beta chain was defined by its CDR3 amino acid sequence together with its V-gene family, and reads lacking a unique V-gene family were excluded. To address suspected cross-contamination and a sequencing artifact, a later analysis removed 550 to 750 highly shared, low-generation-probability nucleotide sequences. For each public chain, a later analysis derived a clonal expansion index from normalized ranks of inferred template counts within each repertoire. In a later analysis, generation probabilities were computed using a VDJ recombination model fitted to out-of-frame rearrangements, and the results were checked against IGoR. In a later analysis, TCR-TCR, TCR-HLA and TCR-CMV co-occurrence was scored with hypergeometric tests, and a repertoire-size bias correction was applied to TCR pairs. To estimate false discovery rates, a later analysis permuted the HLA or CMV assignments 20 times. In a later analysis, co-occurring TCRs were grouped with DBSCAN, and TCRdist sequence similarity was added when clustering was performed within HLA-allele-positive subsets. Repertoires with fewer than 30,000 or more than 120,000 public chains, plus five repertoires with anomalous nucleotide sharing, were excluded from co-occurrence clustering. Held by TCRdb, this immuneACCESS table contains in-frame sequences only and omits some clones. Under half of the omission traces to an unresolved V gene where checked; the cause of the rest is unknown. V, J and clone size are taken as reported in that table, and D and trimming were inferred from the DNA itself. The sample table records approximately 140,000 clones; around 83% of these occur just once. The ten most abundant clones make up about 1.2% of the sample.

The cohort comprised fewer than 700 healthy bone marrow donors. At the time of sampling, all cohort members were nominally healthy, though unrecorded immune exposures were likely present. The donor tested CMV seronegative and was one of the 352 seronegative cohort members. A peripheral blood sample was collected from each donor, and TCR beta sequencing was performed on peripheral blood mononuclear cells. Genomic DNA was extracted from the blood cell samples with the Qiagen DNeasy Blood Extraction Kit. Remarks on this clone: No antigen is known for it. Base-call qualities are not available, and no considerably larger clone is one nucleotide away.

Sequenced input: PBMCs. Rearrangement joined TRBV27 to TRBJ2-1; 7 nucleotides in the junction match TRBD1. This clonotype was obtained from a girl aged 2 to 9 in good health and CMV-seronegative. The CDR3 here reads CASSPGTVYGEQFF. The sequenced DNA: TGTGCCAGCAGTCCGGGGACAGTGTATGGTGAGCAGTTCTTC.